This paragraph reports one T cell receptor beta chain. Its antigen is currently unknown. An end of the junction does not agree with germline; a read error may underlie this. The data originate from a study of molecular identifiers for immune sequencing clone quantification. Study as a whole: Five aliquots were made in replicates from the RNA of approximately 20,000 or 98,000 naive CD8 cells, and four were sequenced.

Previously reported methods and listed TCR primers produced the bulk TCR libraries. TCRdb re-called the PCR reads with MiXCR, one entry per CDR3 protein. The data contain tens of thousands of distinct CDR3 sequences, under 20% of them singletons. Study-level results: Under 1% of molecules in naive cells, but over 99% of effector molecules, belonged to clones above 20 RNA copies.

The CDR3 is 14 amino acids. Germline V gene lookup returns CDR1 SGHNT and CDR2 YENEEA. The source is a human donor in good health. Some libraries in this study had Jurkat cell RNA spiked in. The V call is TRBV11-3, the J call TRBJ2-7, with D tentatively TRBD2 (5 bases). The sample taken for sequencing was naive CD8+ T cells from blood, with Jurkat cell RNA spiked in. The subset denotes: FACS-sorted CD8+CD4-CCR7+CD45RA+ naive T cells. DNA of the CDR3: TGTACCAGCAGCTTAGAACCGGGATCCTACGAGCAGTACTTC. Residues: CTSSLEPGSYEQYF.